One TCR beta chain is described in this entry. This entry is derived from a study of control samples from healthy donors and cancer patients. Clones were sequenced by immunoSEQ multiplex PCR, and TCRdb holds only the in-frame ones, with some missing. The sample holds about 55,000 clones, roughly 90% seen once. Input material: blood. The receptor was isolated from a man in his fifties in good health.

The CDR3 DNA is TGCGCCAGCAGCTTGGCGAGGCCAGGGGGACTCGGCGAGCAGTACTTC. This gives the protein CASSLARPGGLGEQYF. The chain carries TRBV5-1 and TRBJ2-7, with D perhaps TRBD1 (7 bases). CDR1 is SGHRS and CDR2 is YFSETQ in the germline V gene. V lost 0 bases to trimming and J lost 6 bases, with 19 bases between them. This CDR3 contains 16 residues.